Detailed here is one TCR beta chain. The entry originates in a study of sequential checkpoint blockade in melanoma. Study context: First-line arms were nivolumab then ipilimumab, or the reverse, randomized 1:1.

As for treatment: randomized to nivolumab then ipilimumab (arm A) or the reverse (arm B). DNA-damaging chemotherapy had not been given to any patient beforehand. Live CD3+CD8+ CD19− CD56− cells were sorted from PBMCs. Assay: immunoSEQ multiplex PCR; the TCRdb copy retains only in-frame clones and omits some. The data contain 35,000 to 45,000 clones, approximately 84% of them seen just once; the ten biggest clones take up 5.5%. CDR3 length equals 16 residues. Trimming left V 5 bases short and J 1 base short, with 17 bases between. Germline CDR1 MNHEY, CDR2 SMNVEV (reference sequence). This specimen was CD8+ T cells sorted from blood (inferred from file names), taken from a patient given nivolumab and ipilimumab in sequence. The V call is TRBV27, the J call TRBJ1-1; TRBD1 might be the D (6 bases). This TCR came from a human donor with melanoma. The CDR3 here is CASSVPPGHPNTEAFF. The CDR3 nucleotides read TGTGCCAGCAGTGTTCCTCCGGGACACCCGAACACTGAAGCTTTCTTT.